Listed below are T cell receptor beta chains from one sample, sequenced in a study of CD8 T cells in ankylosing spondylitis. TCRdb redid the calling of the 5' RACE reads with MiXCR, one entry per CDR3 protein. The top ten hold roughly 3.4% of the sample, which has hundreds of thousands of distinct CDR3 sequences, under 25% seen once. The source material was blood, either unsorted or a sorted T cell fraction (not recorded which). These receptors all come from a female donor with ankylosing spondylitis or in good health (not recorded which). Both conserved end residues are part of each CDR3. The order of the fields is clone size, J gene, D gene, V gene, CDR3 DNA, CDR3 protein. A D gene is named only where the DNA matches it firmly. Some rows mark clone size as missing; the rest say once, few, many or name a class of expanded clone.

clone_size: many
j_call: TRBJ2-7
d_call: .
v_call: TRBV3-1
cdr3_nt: TGTGCCAGCAGCCATCAGGGTCTCGAGCAGTACTTC
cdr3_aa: CASSHQGLEQYF

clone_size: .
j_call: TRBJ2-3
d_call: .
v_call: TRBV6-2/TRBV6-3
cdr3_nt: TGTGCCAGCAGGGAGGTGGGAGGACCCACAGATACGCAGTATTTT
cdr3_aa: CASREVGGPTDTQYF

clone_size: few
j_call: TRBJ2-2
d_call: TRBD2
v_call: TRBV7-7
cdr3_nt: TGTGCTAGCAGCTTTGAACTAGCGGGCACCGGGGAGCTGTTTTTT
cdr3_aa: CASSFELAGTGELFF

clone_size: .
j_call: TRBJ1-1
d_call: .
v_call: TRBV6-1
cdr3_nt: TGTGCCAGCAGTGAATACCCCAGGGTCACTGAAGCTTTCTTT
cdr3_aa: CASSEYPRVTEAFF

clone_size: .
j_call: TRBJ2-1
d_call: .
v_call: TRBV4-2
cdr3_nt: TGTGCCAGCAGCCAAGCGGTCCCAGCCTACAATGAGCAGTTCTTC
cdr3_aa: CASSQAVPAYNEQFF

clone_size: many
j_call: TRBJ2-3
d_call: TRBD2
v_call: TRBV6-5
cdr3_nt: TGTGCCAGCAGTTACTTGGGCGGGAGAACAGATACGCAGTATTTT
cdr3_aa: CASSYLGGRTDTQYF

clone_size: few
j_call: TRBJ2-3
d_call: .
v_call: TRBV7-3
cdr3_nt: TGTGCCAGCAGCTTTGGGGGGCGAGGAGATACGCAGTATTTT
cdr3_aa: CASSFGGRGDTQYF

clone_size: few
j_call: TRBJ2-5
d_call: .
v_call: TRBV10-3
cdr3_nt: TGTGCCATCAGTGTAGCAGAGACCCAGTACTTC
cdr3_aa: CAISVAETQYF

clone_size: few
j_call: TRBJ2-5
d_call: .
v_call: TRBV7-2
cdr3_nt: TGTGCCAGCAGCCGCCGCATGGACCAAGAGACCCAGTACTTC
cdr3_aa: CASSRRMDQETQYF

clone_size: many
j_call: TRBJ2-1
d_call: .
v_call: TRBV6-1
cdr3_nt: TGTGCCAGCACCGGAGGTCTAGGGGGGTACAATGAGCAGTTCTTC
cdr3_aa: CASTGGLGGYNEQFF

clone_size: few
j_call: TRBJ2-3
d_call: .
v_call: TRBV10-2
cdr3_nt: TGCGCCACCCTAAGTACCCACGGGGCGGATACGCAGTATTTT
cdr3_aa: CATLSTHGADTQYF

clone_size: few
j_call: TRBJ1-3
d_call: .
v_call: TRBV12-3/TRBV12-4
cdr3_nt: TGTGCCAGCAGTTTATCAGGGGCTGGAAACACCATATATTTT
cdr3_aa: CASSLSGAGNTIYF

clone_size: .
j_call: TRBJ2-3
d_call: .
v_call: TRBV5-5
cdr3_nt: TGTGCCAGCACCAGAGGTGACACAGATACGCAGTATTTT
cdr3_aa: CASTRGDTDTQYF

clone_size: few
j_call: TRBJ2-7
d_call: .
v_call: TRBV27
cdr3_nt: TGTGCCAGCAGCTGGCGGTTAAGCTCCTACGAGCAGTACTTC
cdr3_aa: CASSWRLSSYEQYF

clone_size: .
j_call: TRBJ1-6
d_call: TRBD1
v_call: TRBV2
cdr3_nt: TGTGCCAGCACACGGGACAGGGGTTCACCCCTCCACTTT
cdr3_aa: CASTRDRGSPLHF

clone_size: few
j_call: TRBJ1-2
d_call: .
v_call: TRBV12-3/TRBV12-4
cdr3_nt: TGTGCCAGCAGTTCCCATTCGACGGGCTATGGCTACACCTTC
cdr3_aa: CASSSHSTGYGYTF

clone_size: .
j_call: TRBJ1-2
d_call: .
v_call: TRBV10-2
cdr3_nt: TGCGCCATCGGAGTGGGGGTGAGCCCTAATAACTATGGCTACACCTTC
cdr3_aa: CAIGVGVSPNNYGYTF

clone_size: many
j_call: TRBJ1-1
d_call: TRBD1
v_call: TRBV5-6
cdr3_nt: TGTGCCAGCAGCCCTTCCAGGACAGGTCGAGCTTTCTTT
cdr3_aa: CASSPSRTGRAFF

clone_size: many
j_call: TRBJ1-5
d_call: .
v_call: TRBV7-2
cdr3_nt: TGTGCCAGCAGCCACACATCGCCCCCCCAGCATTTT
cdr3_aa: CASSHTSPPQHF

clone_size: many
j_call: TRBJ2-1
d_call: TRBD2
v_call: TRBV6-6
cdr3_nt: TGTGCCAGCAGTTACTCCGGCCTAGCGGGGATCTACAATGAGCAGTTCTTC
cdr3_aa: CASSYSGLAGIYNEQFF

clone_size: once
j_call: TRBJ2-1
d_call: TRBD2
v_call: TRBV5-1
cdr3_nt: TGCGCCAGCAGCTTGCCCCCGCTAGCGGGGGTTTACAATGAGCAGTTCTTC
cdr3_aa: CASSLPPLAGVYNEQFF

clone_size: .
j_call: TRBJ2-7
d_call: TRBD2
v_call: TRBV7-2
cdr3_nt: TGTGCCAGCAGCATGGCTAGCGGCCGACTCTACGAGCAGTACTTC
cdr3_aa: CASSMASGRLYEQYF

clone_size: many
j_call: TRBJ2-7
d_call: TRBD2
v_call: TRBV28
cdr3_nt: TGTGCCAGCACTCCGGGGGGACTTGTGGGAAACGAGCAGTACTTC
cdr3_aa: CASTPGGLVGNEQYF

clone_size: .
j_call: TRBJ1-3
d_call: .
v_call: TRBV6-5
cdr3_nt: TGTGCCAGCGGAGGGGATGGAAACACCATATATTTT
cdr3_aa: CASGGDGNTIYF

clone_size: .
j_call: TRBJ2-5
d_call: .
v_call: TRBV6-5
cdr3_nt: TGTGCCAGCAGAAGGCGGACTCGGATGGGGGAGACCCAGTACTTC
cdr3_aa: CASRRRTRMGETQYF

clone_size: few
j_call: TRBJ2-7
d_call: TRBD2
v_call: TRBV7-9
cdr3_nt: TGTGCCAGCAGCTCTGCACGGCTAGCGGGGGCCTACGAGCAGTACTTC
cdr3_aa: CASSSARLAGAYEQYF

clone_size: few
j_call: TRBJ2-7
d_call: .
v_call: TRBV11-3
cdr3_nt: TGTGCCAGCAGTTCAGAGGGTTACGAGCAGTACTTC
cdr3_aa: CASSSEGYEQYF

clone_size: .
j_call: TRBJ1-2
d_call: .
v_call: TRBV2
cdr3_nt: TGTGCCAGCAGCCAGACCTACTATGGCTACACCTTC
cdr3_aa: CASSQTYYGYTF

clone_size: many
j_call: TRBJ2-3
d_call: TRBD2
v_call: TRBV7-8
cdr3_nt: TGTGCCAGCGTACTTCACGGGGGGACAGATACGCAGTATTTT
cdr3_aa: CASVLHGGTDTQYF

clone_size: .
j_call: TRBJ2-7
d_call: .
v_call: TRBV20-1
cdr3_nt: TGCAGTGCTACCCGGGAGTACGAGCAGTACTTC
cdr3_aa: CSATREYEQYF

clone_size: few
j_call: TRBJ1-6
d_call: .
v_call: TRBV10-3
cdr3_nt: TGTGCCATCAGGTCGGGCCAAAATGGGTCACCCCTCCACTTT
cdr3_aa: CAIRSGQNGSPLHF

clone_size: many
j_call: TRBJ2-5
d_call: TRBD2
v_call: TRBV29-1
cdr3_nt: TGCAGCGTGTCCCCTAGCGGGAGCGAGACCCAGTACTTC
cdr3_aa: CSVSPSGSETQYF

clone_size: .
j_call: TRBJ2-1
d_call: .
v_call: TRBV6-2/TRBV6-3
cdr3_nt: TGTGCCAGCACCCAGGAGGGGTCATCCTACAATGAGCAGTTCTTC
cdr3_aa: CASTQEGSSYNEQFF

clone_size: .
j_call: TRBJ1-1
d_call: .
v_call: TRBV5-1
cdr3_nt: TGCGCCAGCAGGCAAGAACCGAATGAGGGGAACACTGAAGCTTTCTTT
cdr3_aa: CASRQEPNEGNTEAFF

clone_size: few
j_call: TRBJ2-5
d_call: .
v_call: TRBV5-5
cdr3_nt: TGTGCCAGCAGCTCCTGGGGAGAGACCCAGTACTTC
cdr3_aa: CASSSWGETQYF

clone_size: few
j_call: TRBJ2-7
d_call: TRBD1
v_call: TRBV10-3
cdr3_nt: TGTGCCATCAAGCGCCGGGACAGGGACGAGCAGTACTTC
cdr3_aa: CAIKRRDRDEQYF

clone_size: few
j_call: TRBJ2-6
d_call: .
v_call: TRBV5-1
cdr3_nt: TGCGCCAGCAGCCCGTACAGGGAGATAAGCTCTGGGGCCAACGTCCTGACTTTC
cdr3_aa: CASSPYREISSGANVLTF

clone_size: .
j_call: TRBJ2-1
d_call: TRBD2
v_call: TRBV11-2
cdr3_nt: TGTGCCAGCAGCCCTGGAACAGGGCTTAGCGGGAGAATTGTGAATGAGCAGTTCTTC
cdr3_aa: CASSPGTGLSGRIVNEQFF

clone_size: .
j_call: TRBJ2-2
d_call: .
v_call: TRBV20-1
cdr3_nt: TGCAGTGCTAGCCCGGGACACCCGGTGCAGGGGGGGGAGCTGTTTTTT
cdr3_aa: CSASPGHPVQGGELFF